Below, 20 T cell receptor beta chains from the same sample are listed, as sequenced in a study of post-analysis software for immune sequencing data (dated by TCRdb to about 2015). The research as a whole found: Patients showed significantly higher frequencies than controls for about 5 TRBV segments, among them TRBV5-6, TRBV5-1 and TRBV20-1.

Library prep was done by PCR. Sequencing instrument: Illumina HiSeq 2500. To reduce PCR and sequencing biases, unique molecular identifiers were incorporated into the TCR beta cDNA libraries. TCRdb's own reprocessing of the public reads used fastp at Q25 and MiXCR and kept productive beta chains. Under each unique CDR3 protein, matching rows form one entry showing the most common genes and DNA. Here the sample has 450,000 or so distinct CDR3 sequences; 45% occur a single time. The top ten clones comprise around an eighth of the sample. For these receptors, no antigen is known. The sequenced material came from blood. The receptors derive from a girl aged 5 to 17 with multiple sclerosis.

The rearrangement uses TRBV18 and TRBJ2-7; D may match TRBD1 or TRBD2 (5 bases each). The V end was cut by 3 bases, the J end by 2 bases, with 14 bases between. The CDR3 loop spans 15 amino acids. CDR1 and CDR2 from the germline V gene are KGHSH and LQKENI. CDR3 sequence: CASSPRDGAPYEQYF. The CDR3, as DNA: TGTGCCAGCTCACCCCGGGACGGAGCCCCCTACGAGCAGTACTTC.

The CDR3 is CASSVGLAGAETQYF. Here the CDR3 DNA reads TGTGCCAGCAGCGTCGGACTAGCGGGTGCAGAGACCCAGTACTTC. The chain is built from TRBV6-5 and TRBJ2-4; TRBD2 aligns across 11 bases. The J call may be faulty, since TRBJ2-5 better matches the DNA end. CDR3 length: 15 amino acids. CDR1 and CDR2 (germline): MNHEY, SVGAGI.

This sequence joins TRBV4-3 and TRBJ1-4; D may be TRBD1 (5 bases). From germline, CDR1 is LGHNA and CDR2 YSLEER. The ends were cut back, 2 bases at V and 4 bases at J, with 14 bases in the middle. The length of the CDR3 is 16 residues. In nucleotides, the CDR3 is TGCGCCAGCAGCCAAACCCCGAAGGGACTTAATGAAAAACTGTTTTTT. Amino acids: CASSQTPKGLNEKLFF.

This clonotype was detected once. The chain carries TRBV7-3 and TRBJ1-1; D ambiguous. V was clipped by 1 base and J by 8 bases, with 14 bases between them. CDR3 size: 14 residues. The germline V gene has CDR1 SGHTA and CDR2 FQGTGA. In DNA, the CDR3 is TGTGCCAGCAGCTTAATGGGAAGCCCTTCCGAAGCTTTCTTT. Translation: CASSLMGSPSEAFF.

The J gene is TRBJ2-7, the V gene TRBV10-3, with D hard to call. Trimming removed 4 bases at V and 2 bases at J, with 6 bases between. This CDR3 contains 12 residues. Germline V gene lookup returns CDR1 ENHRY and CDR2 SYGVKD. The CDR3 nucleotides read TGTGCCATCAGTGGTCAGCCCTACGAGCAGTACTTC. Its translation: CAISGQPYEQYF.

The V gene is TRBV7-8, the J gene TRBJ2-3; no firm D call. The germline V gene encodes CDR1 SGHVS and CDR2 FQNEAQ. Trimming shortened V by 1 base and J by 6 bases, and 11 bases separated the two germline ends. The CDR3 runs to 14 residues. The CDR3 reads CASSLGGLRDTQYF. CDR3 DNA sequence: TGTGCCAGCAGCTTAGGGGGTCTACGGGATACGCAGTATTTT.

This clonotype was detected a few times. The chain employs TRBV2 and TRBJ2-4, with D perhaps matching TRBD2 (5 bases). The end of the DNA aligns better with TRBJ2-7, so the J call may be wrong. CDR3 size: 11 residues. The germline V gene encodes CDR1 SNHLY and CDR2 FYNNEI. The CDR3 DNA reads TGTGCCAGCGAATTGGGAGTCGAGCAGTACTTC. It yields the protein CASELGVEQYF.

V gene TRBV29-1 combines with J gene TRBJ2-3, with D unclear. The CDR3 extends over 13 amino acids. CDR1 and CDR2 from the germline V gene are SQVTM and ANQGSEA. Between the trimmed V and J ends, which lost 8 bases and 0 bases, there was a span of 12 bases. The CDR3 region is CSFDPSSTDTQYF. CDR3 nucleotides: TGCAGCTTCGACCCCTCTAGCACAGATACGCAGTATTTT.

CDR3 amino acids: CASSLVTGGNQPQHF. The CDR3 bases are TGCGCCAGCAGCTTGGTCACAGGGGGAAATCAGCCCCAGCATTTT. The chain links TRBV5-1 to TRBJ1-5, with 8 bases matching TRBD1. Germline assignment: CDR1 SGHRS and CDR2 YFSETQ. The junction had 3 bases not matched to a gene; V was cut back by 0 bases and J by 4 bases. The CDR3 runs to 15 residues.

The rearrangement uses TRBV7-2 and TRBJ1-5; 7 bases agree with TRBD1. This CDR3 contains 16 residues. Trimming removed 5 bases from V and 0 bases from J; junction bases left unmatched: 7. Germline V CDR1 and CDR2: SGHTA, FQGNSA. CDR3 sequence (DNA): TGTGCCAGCAGCGGGCCGGGACAGCTTAGCAATCAGCCCCAGCATTTT. This translates into CASSGPGQLSNQPQHF.

The V call is TRBV20-1, the J call TRBJ1-5; D gene uncertain. Germline V gives CDR1 DFQATT, CDR2 SNEGSKA (reference sequence). The CDR3 extends over 15 amino acids. V was pared by 3 bases and J by 0 bases, with 12 bases between. CDR3 coding DNA: TGCAGTGCTAGCCGAGGCAGTCATAGCAATCAGCCCCAGCATTTT. This sequence encodes CSASRGSHSNQPQHF.

As regards this clonotype: A read error may produce the germline difference seen at one junction end. The V call is TRBV27, the J call TRBJ2-1; D might be TRBD2 (5 bases). The CDR3 length is 12 residues. CDR1 and CDR2 from the germline V gene are MNHEY and SMNVEV (reference sequence). CDR3 sequence (DNA): TGTGTCAGCGGCACCCCGCCGAATGAGCAGTTCTTC. Amino acid sequence: CVSGTPPNEQFF.

The J gene is TRBJ2-1, the V gene TRBV25-1; unclear D gene. This CDR3 region has 14 residues. Germline CDR1 is MGHDK and CDR2 is SYGVNS. The ends were cut back, 8 bases at V and 8 bases at J, with 19 bases in the middle. The CDR3 coding sequence is TGTGCCAGCGGCAGGCTTATTGCCTCGGATGAGCAGTTCTTC. Translation: CASGRLIASDEQFF.

The chain uses TRBV15 and TRBJ2-5; D perhaps matches TRBD1 (5 bases). The V and J ends lost 1 base and 2 bases respectively, with 11 bases between them. This CDR3 is built from 15 residues. Looked up from germline, CDR1 is LNHNV and CDR2 is YYDKDF (reference sequence). Here the CDR3 reads CATSRAAGKQETQYF. CDR3 in DNA: TGTGCCACCAGCAGAGCTGCAGGGAAGCAAGAGACCCAGTACTTC.

The chain employs TRBV21-1 and TRBJ2-1; no check of the table's D call, TRBD1, against the DNA was made. TRBV21-1 is deemed a pseudogene. CDR3 length: 15 amino acids. Written as DNA, the CDR3 is TGTGCCAGCAGCTCAGGACAGGGGGCTTCCAATGAGCAGTTCTTC. Protein sequence: CASSSGQGASNEQFF.

This chain joins TRBV7-2 and TRBJ1-5, with D unclear. The V gene lost 2 bases and the J gene lost 0 bases, with 11 bases spanning the gap. Germline values: CDR1 SGHTA, CDR2 FQGNSA. The CDR3 length is 16 residues. The CDR3 region has the DNA TGTGCCAGCAGCTTAATTGGCGGATCTAGCAATCAGCCCCAGCATTTT. Protein sequence: CASSLIGGSSNQPQHF.

With regard to this clonotype: A much larger clone is a single base away; this may be a read error. The rearrangement links TRBV7-2 to TRBJ2-1; 7 bases line up with TRBD2. The CDR3 is 15 residues long. Looked up from germline, CDR1 is SGHTA and CDR2 is FQGNSA. With V trimmed by 1 base and J by 9 bases, 9 bases remained unmatched. The CDR3 region has the DNA TGTGCCAGCAGCTTAGGGGCGGGAGAATGGGGTGAGCAGTTCTTC. Its protein product is CASSLGAGEWGEQFF. Looking up the rest from reference TRBV7-2 and TRBJ2-1 gives the full variable domain: GAGVSQSPSNKVTEKGKDVELRCDPISGHTALYWYRQSLGQGLEFLIYFQGNSAPDKSGLPSDRFSAERTGGSVSTLTIQRTQQEDSAVYLCASSLGAGEWGEQFFGPGTRLTVL.

The chain employs TRBV9 and TRBJ2-1; D might be TRBD1 or TRBD2, each matching 5 bases. Germline V gene lookup returns CDR1 SGDLS and CDR2 YYNGEE. This CDR3 has 16 amino acids. V was pared by 1 base and J by 5 bases, with 16 bases between. In DNA form, the CDR3 reads TGTGCCAGCAGCGTACTAGGGCGAAGAGGGGACAATGAGCAGTTCTTC. Protein sequence: CASSVLGRRGDNEQFF.

Note on this clonotype: A much larger clone differs from this one at a single base, so this may be a read error. The rearrangement links TRBV12-3 or TRBV12-4 to TRBJ2-3; 8 bases map to TRBD2. The CDR3 totals 15 residues. The CDR3 region is CASGPGAGESDAQYF. CDR3 nucleotides: TGTGCCAGCGGCCCCGGAGCGGGAGAATCAGATGCGCAGTATTTT.

This rearrangement joins TRBV3-1 to TRBJ2-7, with 11 positions matching TRBD2. Germline trimming cut 4 bases from V and 5 bases from J; bases unmatched to any gene: 13. CDR1 and CDR2 (germline): LGHDT, YNNKEL (reference sequence). The CDR3 runs to 17 residues. As DNA, the CDR3 is TGTGCCAGCAGCCCAATCGTAGCGGGAGGGCGCACCGACGAGCAGTACTTC. It yields the protein CASSPIVAGGRTDEQYF.